The 16 T cell receptor beta chains below come from one sample, sequenced in a study of T cell responses to AZD1222 COVID-19 vaccine. Sequencing used immunoSEQ multiplex PCR; TCRdb keeps in-frame clones, though not all of them. Among 110,000 or so clones, approximately 83% were seen once, and the ten largest hold roughly 9.1%. This material consisted of peripheral blood, taken on day 0 of AZD1222 vaccination. The receptors shown here come from an adult in good health.

This chain connects TRBV28 to TRBJ1-1, with 7 bases lining up with TRBD1. The ends lost 4 bases at V and 1 base at J; junction bases unmatched: 6. The CDR3 sequence is 15 residues long. Per the germline V gene, CDR1 is MDHEN and CDR2 is SYDVKM. The DNA of the CDR3 is TGTGCCAGCAGTTCCCTGCAGGGGGGGAACACTGAAGCTTTCTTT. Translated, it gives CASSSLQGGNTEAFF.

The table lists this clone with a count of one. V gene TRBV6-4 combines with J gene TRBJ2-3; TRBD2 matches 7 bases. V gave up 5 bases and J gave up 2 bases; unmatched junction bases: 10. From germline, CDR1 is MRHNA and CDR2 SNTAGT. CDR3 length: 16 amino acids. The CDR3 bases are TGTGCCAGCAGTAGAGGGCTAGCGGAGTTCACAGATACGCAGTATTTT. As protein: CASSRGLAEFTDTQYF.

The chain uses TRBV4-3 and TRBJ1-2, with D possibly matching TRBD1 (6 bases). Trimming shortened V by 1 base and J by 7 bases, and 22 bases separated the two germline ends. Germline V gives CDR1 LGHNA, CDR2 YSLEER. The CDR3 runs 17 residues. CDR3 residues: CASSQVTGAAFRGGYTF. Written as DNA, the CDR3 is TGCGCCAGCAGCCAAGTAACGGGGGCGGCGTTTCGGGGTGGCTACACCTTC.

The genes are TRBV12-5 and TRBJ2-1; 16 bases map to TRBD2. The trim removed 5 bases at V and 0 bases at J, leaving 10 bases unmatched. The CDR3 is 20 residues long. Germline V gene lookup returns CDR1 LGHNT and CDR2 FRNRAP. CDR3: CASGPGTSGGARGSYNEQFF. CDR3 nucleotide sequence: TGTGCTAGTGGTCCCGGGACTAGCGGGGGGGCCCGGGGCTCCTACAATGAGCAGTTCTTC.

The CDR3: CASSLMATGNTEAFF. CDR3 coding DNA: TGTGCCAGCAGCTTGATGGCGACAGGAAACACTGAAGCTTTCTTT. The chain has TRBV5-4 and TRBJ1-1; TRBD1 is a possible D gene (6 bases). CDR1 is SGHNT, CDR2 YYREEE, per germline (reference sequence). The CDR3 is 15 residues long. V lost 1 base to trimming and J lost 2 bases, with 12 bases between them.

The chain carries TRBV6-5 and TRBJ2-7, with 10 bases identical to TRBD1. CDR1 is MNHEY, CDR2 SVGAGI, per germline. The length of the CDR3 is 13 residues. V trimming: 5 bases; J trimming: 5 bases; junction bases outside the gene matches: 3. The CDR3 is CASSPDRGHEQYF. The CDR3 coding sequence is TGTGCCAGCAGTCCCGACAGGGGGCACGAGCAGTACTTC.

This clone came up once. The chain is built from TRBV19 and TRBJ1-6; no clear D. The CDR3 length is 14 residues. V was clipped by 7 bases and J by 0 bases, with 7 bases between them. CDR1 and CDR2 (germline): LNHDA, SQIVND (reference sequence). CDR3 protein: CASTRSSYNSPLHF. CDR3 nucleotide sequence: TGTGCCAGTACGAGGAGCTCCTATAATTCACCCCTCCACTTT.

The CDR3 DNA is TGTGCCTCCGGACCATGGGGAACATCCCATAATGAGCAGTTCTTC. It yields the protein CASGPWGTSHNEQFF. This chain uses TRBV6-5 with TRBJ2-1; no reliable D call. The ends were cut back, 11 bases at V and 7 bases at J, with 24 bases in the middle. CDR3 length: 15 amino acids. Germline V gene sequence: CDR1 MNHEY, CDR2 SVGAGI.

This chain uses TRBV4-1 with TRBJ2-7; TRBD2 matches at 11 bases. The CDR3 length is 15 residues. Trimming at V came to 4 bases and at J to 0 bases, leaving 2 bases not matched to a gene. The germline CDR1 and CDR2 sequences are MGHRA and YSYEKL. The CDR3 loop is CASSLSGRGSYEQYF. CDR3 in DNA: TGCGCCAGCAGCCTTAGCGGGAGGGGCTCCTACGAGCAGTACTTC.

This rearrangement joins TRBV6-5 to TRBJ2-7, with 9 positions matching TRBD1. The CDR3 covers 13 residues. Germline V CDR1 and CDR2: MNHEY, SVGAGI. V was pared by 8 bases and J by 4 bases, with 6 bases of the junction left unmatched. The CDR3 DNA reads TGTGCCAGCCGAACGGGACAGGGATACGAGCAGTACTTC. Its translation: CASRTGQGYEQYF.

This clone has just one count. This chain uses TRBV7-9 with TRBJ1-2; D call uncertain. CDR3 size: 16 residues. Trimming removed 3 bases from V and 1 base from J, with 15 bases in between. In germline, CDR1 is SEHNR, CDR2 FQNEAQ (reference sequence). CDR3 nucleotides: TGTGCCAGCAGCTTGTCGGACCTCTCCCTTAACTATGGCTACACCTTC. It translates to CASSLSDLSLNYGYTF.

V gene TRBV3-1 (or the pseudogene TRBV3-2) combines with J gene TRBJ1-1, with D perhaps matching TRBD1 (6 bases). Trimming shortened V by 1 base and J by 4 bases, and 19 bases separated the two germline ends. The length of the CDR3 is 17 residues. Germline CDR1 reads LGHDT; CDR2 reads YNNKEL (reference sequence). For the CDR3, the DNA is TGTGCCAGCAGCCAAGGGGTATCGGGGGCAAGAGGCACTGAAGCTTTCTTT. Its translation is CASSQGVSGARGTEAFF.

DNA for the CDR3: TGCGCCAGCAGCTTGAGGACAGGGGATGAAAAACTGTTTTTT. Its translation is CASSLRTGDEKLFF. The chain has TRBV5-1 and TRBJ1-4; 9 bases line up with TRBD1. The V segment lost 1 base and the J segment 6 bases; nucleotides outside the gene matches: 1. This CDR3 region has 14 residues. From germline, CDR1 is SGHRS and CDR2 YFSETQ.

This clone was detected only once. The chain joins TRBV6-1 to TRBJ1-2; D is unresolved. This CDR3 is built from 15 residues. Per germline, CDR1 MNHNS and CDR2 SASEGT. V shed 2 bases and J shed 3 bases, with 13 bases lying between them. CDR3 residues: CASSENSGADYGYTF. DNA of the CDR3: TGTGCCAGCAGTGAAAATTCGGGCGCGGACTATGGCTACACCTTC.

This sequence joins TRBV6-5 and TRBJ1-6; D perhaps matches TRBD1 (5 bases). Looked up from germline, CDR1 is MNHEY and CDR2 is SVGAGI. Trimming took off 3 bases at V and 10 bases at J, with 13 bases between the two ends. The CDR3 length is 14 residues. As DNA, the CDR3 is TGTGCCAGCAGTTATCAGAGGGGCAGGTCACCCCTCCACTTT. Its translation is CASSYQRGRSPLHF.

This clone was picked up a small number of times. V usage is TRBV6-5 and J usage is TRBJ2-7, with D possibly TRBD2 on 6 matching bases. This CDR3 comprises 13 residues. V was clipped by 4 bases and J by 4 bases, with 11 bases between them. Per germline, CDR1 MNHEY and CDR2 SVGAGI. In DNA, the CDR3 is TGTGCCAGCAGTTCTTTTAGCGGTTACGAGCAGTACTTC. Its protein is CASSSFSGYEQYF.